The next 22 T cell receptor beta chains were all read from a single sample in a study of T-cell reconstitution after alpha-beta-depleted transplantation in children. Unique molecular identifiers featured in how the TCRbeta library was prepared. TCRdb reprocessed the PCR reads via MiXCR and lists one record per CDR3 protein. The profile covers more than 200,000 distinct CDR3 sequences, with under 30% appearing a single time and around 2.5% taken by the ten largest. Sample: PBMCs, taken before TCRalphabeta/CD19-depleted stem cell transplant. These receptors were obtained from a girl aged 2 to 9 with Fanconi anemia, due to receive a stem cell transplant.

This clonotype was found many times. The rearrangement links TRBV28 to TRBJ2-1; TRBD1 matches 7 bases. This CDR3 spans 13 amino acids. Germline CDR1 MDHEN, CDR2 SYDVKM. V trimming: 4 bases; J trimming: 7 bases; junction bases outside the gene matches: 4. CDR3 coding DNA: TGTGCCAGCAGTTGGGACAGCCGAAATGAGCAGTTCTTC. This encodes CASSWDSRNEQFF.

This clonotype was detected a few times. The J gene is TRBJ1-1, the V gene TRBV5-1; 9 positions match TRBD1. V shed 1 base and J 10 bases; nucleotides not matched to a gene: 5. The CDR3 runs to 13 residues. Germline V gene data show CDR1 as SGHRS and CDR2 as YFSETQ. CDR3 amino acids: CASSLLQGARAFF. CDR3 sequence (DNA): TGCGCCAGCAGCTTGTTACAGGGGGCGCGAGCTTTCTTT.

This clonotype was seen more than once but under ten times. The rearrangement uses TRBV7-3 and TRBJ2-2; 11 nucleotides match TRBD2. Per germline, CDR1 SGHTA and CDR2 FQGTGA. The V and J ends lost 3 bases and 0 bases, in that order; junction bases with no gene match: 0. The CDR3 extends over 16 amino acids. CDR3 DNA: TGTGCCAGCAGCTTTAGCGGGGGGGCGAACACCGGGGAGCTGTTTTTT. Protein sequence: CASSFSGGANTGELFF.

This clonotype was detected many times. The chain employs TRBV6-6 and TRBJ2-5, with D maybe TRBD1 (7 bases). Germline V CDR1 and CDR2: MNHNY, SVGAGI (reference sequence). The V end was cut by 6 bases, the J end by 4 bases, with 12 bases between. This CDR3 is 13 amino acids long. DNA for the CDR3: TGTGCCAGCAGGATCAGGGGGGCAGAGACCCAGTACTTC. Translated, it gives CASRIRGAETQYF.

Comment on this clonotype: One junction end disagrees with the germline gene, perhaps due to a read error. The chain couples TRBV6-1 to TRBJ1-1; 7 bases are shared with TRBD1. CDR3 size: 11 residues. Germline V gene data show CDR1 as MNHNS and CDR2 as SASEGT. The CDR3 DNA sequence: TGTGCCCGCCCAATACCTTCGACAGGGCCCTTT. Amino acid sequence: CARPIPSTGPF.

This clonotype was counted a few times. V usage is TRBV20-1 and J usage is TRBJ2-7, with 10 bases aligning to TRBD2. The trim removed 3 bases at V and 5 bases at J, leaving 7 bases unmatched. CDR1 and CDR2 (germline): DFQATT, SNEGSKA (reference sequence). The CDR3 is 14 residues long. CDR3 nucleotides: TGCAGTGCTAGGCTAGCGGGAGTATCCCACGAGCAGTACTTC. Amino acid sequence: CSARLAGVSHEQYF.

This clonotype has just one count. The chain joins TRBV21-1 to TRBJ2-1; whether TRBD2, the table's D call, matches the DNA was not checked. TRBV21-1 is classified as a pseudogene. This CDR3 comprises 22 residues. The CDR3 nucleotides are TGTGCCAGCAGCAAAGAACCCACGATAGCGGGAGGGCGATTTGGTTCCTACAATGAGCAGTTCTTC. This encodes CASSKEPTIAGGRFGSYNEQFF.

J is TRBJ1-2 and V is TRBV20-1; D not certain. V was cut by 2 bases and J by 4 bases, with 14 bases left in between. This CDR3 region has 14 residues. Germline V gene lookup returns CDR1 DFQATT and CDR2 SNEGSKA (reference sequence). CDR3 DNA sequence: TGCAGTGCTAGACACTATATCCAGATCTATGGCTACACCTTC. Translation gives CSARHYIQIYGYTF.

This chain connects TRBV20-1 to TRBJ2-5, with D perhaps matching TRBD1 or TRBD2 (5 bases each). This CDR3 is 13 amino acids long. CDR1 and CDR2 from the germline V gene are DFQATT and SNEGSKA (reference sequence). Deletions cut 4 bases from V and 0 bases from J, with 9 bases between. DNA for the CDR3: TGCAGTGCTAAGCCGGGACACCAAGAGACCCAGTACTTC. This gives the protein CSAKPGHQETQYF.

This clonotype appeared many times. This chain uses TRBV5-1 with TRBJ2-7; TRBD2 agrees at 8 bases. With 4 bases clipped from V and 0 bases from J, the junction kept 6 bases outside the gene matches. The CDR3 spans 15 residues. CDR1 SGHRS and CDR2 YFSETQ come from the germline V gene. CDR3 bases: TGCGCCAGCAGCAGGGCAGCGGGAGACTCCTACGAGCAGTACTTC. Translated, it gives CASSRAAGDSYEQYF.

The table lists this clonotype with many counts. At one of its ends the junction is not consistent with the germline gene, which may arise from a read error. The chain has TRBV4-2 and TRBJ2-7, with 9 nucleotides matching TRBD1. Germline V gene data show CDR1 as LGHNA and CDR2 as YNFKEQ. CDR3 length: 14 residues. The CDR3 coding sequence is TGCGCCAGCAGCCCCGGGACAGGGACCTACGAGCAGTACTTC. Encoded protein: CASSPGTGTYEQYF.

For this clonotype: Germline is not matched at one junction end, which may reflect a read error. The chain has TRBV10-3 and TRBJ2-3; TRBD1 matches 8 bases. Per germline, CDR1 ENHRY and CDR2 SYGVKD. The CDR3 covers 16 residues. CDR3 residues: CAMSERRGRDTDTQYF. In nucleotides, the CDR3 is TGTGCCATGAGTGAACGCAGGGGGCGCGACACAGATACGCAGTATTTT.

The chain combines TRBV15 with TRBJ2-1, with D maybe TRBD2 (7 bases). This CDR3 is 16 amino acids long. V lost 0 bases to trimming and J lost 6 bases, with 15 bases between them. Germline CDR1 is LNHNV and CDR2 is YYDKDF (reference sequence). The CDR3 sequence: CATSRDRGGPGNEQFF. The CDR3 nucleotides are TGTGCCACCAGCAGAGATAGGGGGGGGCCTGGCAATGAGCAGTTCTTC. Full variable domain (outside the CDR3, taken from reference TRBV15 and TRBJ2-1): DAMVIQNPRYQVTQFGKPVTLSCSQTLNHNVMYWYQQKSSQAPKLLFHYYDKDFNNEADTPDNFQSRRPNTSFCFLDIRSPGLGDTAMYLCATSRDRGGPGNEQFFGPGTRLTVL.

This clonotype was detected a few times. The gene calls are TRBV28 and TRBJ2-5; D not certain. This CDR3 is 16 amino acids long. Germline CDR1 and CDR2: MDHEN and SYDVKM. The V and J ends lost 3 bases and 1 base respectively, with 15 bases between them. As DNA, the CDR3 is TGTGCCAGCAGTTTTTTCTCGTTAGGCTTCCAAGAGACCCAGTACTTC. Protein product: CASSFFSLGFQETQYF.

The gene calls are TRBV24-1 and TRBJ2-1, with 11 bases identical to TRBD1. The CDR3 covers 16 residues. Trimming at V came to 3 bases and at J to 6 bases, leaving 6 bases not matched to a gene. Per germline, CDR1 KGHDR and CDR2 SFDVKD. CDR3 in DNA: TGTGCCACCAGTGATACCGGGACAGGGGGGATCAATGAGCAGTTCTTC. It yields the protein CATSDTGTGGINEQFF.

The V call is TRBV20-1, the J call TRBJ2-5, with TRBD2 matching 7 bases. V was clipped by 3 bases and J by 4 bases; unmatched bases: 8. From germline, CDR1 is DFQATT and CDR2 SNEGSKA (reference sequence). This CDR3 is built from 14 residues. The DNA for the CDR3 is TGCAGTGCTAGTACCGGGAGGTTCGCAGAGACCCAGTACTTC. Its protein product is CSASTGRFAETQYF.

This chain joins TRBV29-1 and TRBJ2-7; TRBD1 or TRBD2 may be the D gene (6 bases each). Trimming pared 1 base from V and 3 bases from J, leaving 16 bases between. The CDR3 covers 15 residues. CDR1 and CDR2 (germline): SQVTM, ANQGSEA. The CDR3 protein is CSVEALLGGVYEQYF. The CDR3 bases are TGCAGCGTTGAAGCCCTGTTGGGGGGCGTCTACGAGCAGTACTTC.

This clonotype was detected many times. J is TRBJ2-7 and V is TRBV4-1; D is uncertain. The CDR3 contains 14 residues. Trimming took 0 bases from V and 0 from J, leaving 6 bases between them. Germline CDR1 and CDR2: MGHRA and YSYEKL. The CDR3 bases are TGCGCCAGCAGCCAAGATGTGATCTCCTACGAGCAGTACTTC. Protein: CASSQDVISYEQYF.

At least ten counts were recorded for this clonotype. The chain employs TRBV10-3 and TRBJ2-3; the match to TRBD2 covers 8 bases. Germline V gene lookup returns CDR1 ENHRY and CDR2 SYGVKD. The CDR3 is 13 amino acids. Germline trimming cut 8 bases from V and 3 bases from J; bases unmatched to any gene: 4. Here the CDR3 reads CAIGRGGTDTQYF. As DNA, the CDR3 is TGTGCCATCGGACGGGGGGGGACAGATACGCAGTATTTT.

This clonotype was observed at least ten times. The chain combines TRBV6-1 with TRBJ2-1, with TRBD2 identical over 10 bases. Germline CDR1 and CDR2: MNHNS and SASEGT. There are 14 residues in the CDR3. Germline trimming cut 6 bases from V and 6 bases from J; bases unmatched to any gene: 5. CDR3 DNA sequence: TGTGCCAGCAGACGCCTAGCGGGAGTCAATGAGCAGTTCTTC. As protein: CASRRLAGVNEQFF.

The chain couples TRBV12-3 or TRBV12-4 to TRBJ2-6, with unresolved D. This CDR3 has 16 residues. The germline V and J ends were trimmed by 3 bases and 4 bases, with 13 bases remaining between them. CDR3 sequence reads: CASSLPGRTGANVLTF. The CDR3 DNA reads TGTGCCAGCAGTTTGCCGGGCCGGACGGGGGCCAACGTCCTGACTTTC.

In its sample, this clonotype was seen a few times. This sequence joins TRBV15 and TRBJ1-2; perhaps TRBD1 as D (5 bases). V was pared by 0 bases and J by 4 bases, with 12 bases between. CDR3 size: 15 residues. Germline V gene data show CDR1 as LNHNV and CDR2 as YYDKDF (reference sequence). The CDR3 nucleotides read TGTGCCACCAGCAGAGATCGGGGGGTGACCTATGGCTACACCTTC. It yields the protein CATSRDRGVTYGYTF.